The sequence of this T cell receptor (beta chain) was determined in a study of CD8 T cells in Susac syndrome. CD8+ and CD4+ T cells from blood underwent TCR beta sequencing, which was carried out in a high-throughput format. The multiple sclerosis controls, all treatment-naive patients, had relapsing-remitting disease that was stable or active. TEMRA cells were enriched by FACS, and CD4+ and CD8+ T cells were negatively isolated. It was with random hexamers that about 0.45 to 1 ug RNA was reverse transcribed. immunoSEQ multiplex PCR amplified TCR beta CDR3 across 54 Vbeta, 13 Jbeta. TCRdb independently ran MiXCR on the immunoSEQ multiplex PCR reads; one entry per CDR3 protein. Found here are roughly 140,000 distinct CDR3 sequences, 85% to 95% of them singletons; the top ten hold roughly 0.19%. The germline V and J ends were trimmed by 5 bases and 0 bases, with 8 bases remaining between them. CDR1 is MGHDK and CDR2 is SYGVNS in the germline V gene. This CDR3 is built from 13 residues.

The clonotype comes from a human donor with multiple sclerosis. V is TRBV25-1 and J is TRBJ2-7, with D uncertain. The sequencing input was CD8+ T cells from PBMCs. The CDR3 DNA reads TGTGCCAGCAGTAAAACTTCCTCCTACGAGCAGTACTTC. Its protein is CASSKTSSYEQYF.